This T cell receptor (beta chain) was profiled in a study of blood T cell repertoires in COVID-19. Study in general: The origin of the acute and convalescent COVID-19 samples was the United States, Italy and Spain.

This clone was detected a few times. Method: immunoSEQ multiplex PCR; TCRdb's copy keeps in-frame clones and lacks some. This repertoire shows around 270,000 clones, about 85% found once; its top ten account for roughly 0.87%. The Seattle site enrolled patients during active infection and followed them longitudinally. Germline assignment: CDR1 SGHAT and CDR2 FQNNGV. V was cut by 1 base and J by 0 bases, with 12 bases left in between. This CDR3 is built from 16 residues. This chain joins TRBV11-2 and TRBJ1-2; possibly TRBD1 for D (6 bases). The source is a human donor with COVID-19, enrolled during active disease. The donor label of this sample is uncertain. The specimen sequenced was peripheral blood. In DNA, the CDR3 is TGTGCCAGCAGCTTAGCAGGGGCCGGATCTAACTATGGCTACACCTTC. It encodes CASSLAGAGSNYGYTF.